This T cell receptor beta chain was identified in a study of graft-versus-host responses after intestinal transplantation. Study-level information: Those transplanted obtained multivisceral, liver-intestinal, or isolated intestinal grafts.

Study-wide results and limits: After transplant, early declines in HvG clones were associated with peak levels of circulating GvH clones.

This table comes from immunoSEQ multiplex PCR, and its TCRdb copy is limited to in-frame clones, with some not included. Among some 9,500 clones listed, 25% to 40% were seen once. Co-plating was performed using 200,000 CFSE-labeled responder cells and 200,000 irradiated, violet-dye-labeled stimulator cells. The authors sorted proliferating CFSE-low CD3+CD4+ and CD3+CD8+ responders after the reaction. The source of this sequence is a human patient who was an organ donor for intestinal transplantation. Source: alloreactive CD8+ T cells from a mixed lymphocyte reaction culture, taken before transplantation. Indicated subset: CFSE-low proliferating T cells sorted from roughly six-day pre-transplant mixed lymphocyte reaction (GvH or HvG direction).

CDR3 loop: CASSRGGGGSNEQYF. Here the CDR3 DNA reads TGTGCCAGCAGCCGAGGAGGCGGGGGGTCCAACGAGCAGTACTTC. This rearrangement joins TRBV5-4 to TRBJ2-7; 8 nucleotides line up with TRBD2. The CDR3 has 15 amino acids. J gave up 5 bases and V 4 bases, and 11 bases lay outside the gene matches. Looked up from germline, CDR1 is SGHNT and CDR2 is YYREEE (reference sequence).